This is a list of T cell receptor beta chains from one sample in a study of cytomegalovirus exposure and HLA in healthy donors. The method was immunoSEQ multiplex PCR; TCRdb's version includes in-frame clones alone and lacks a portion of them. This repertoire shows 150,000 to 200,000 clones, over 70% found once; its top ten account for around 2%. The material sequenced was PBMCs. These receptor sequences come from a woman aged 18-30 years in good health and CMV-seropositive. Both conserved end residues are part of each CDR3. The D gene is left open where the match is weak. Clone size appears in some rows only: once, few, many, or a class for an expanded clone.

>NA|TRBV7-2|TRBJ2-2|NA
TGTGCCAGCAGCTTAGGGACAAAAACCGGGGAGCTGTTTTTT
CASSLGTKTGELFF
>NA|TRBV28|TRBJ2-2|TRBD1
TGTGCCAGCAGTATACCGGGACAGGGGGCTGGAGGCGGGGAGCTGTTTTTT
CASSIPGQGAGGGELFF
>NA|TRBV9|TRBJ2-3|NA
TGTGCCAGCAGGGGGGGACCCACAGATACGCAGTATTTT
CASRGGPTDTQYF
>few|TRBV21-1|TRBJ1-4|NA
TGTGCCCTCGGGGCGGGGAATGAAAAACTGTTTTTT
CALGAGNEKLFF
>NA|TRBV7-2|TRBJ2-1|TRBD2
TGTGCCAGCAGCCGTGGACTAGCGGGGGCCACGTACTACAATGAGCAGTTCTTC
CASSRGLAGATYYNEQFF
>NA|TRBV9|TRBJ2-5|TRBD2
TGTGCCAGCAGCCGCGGGGGGAGGGGGTTAGAGACCCAGTACTTC
CASSRGGRGLETQYF
>few|TRBV4-2|TRBJ1-4|NA
TGTGCCAGCAGCCAGAAAAGGACAGCAACTAATGAAAAACTGTTTTTT
CASSQKRTATNEKLFF
>NA|TRBV2|TRBJ1-3|NA
TGTGCCAGCAGTGATGGGAGGCTATTCTCTGGAAACACCATATATTTT
CASSDGRLFSGNTIYF
>NA|TRBV6-5|TRBJ1-2|NA
TGTGCCAGTCACCAGGGTCCCAACTATGGCTACACCTTC
CASHQGPNYGYTF
>NA|TRBV4-3|TRBJ1-5|NA
TGCGCCAGCAGCCAAGAATGGGGCAGTCGGCTCCAGCCCCAGCATTTT
CASSQEWGSRLQPQHF
>NA|TRBV18|TRBJ1-1|NA
TGTGCCAGCTCACCACTCGAGACGGAGGCCCGCCGCTTTATCCTTGAAGCTTTCTTT
CASSPLETEARRFILEAFF
>once|TRBV21-1|TRBJ1-1|NA
TGTGCCAGCAGCAAAGAAGAGGGCTGGAACACTGAAGCTTTCTTT
CASSKEEGWNTEAFF
>NA|TRBV5-1|TRBJ2-3|TRBD2
TGCGCCAGCAGCTACGGACTAGCGGTCAGCACAGATACGCAGTATTTT
CASSYGLAVSTDTQYF
>NA|TRBV10-3|TRBJ2-2|NA
TGTGCCATCAGTGGGGGCGCGAACACCGGGGAGCTGTTTTTT
CAISGGANTGELFF
>NA|TRBV6-6|TRBJ2-7|TRBD1
TGTGCCAGCAGTTTTTCAGGGGGAAACGAGCAGTACTTC
CASSFSGGNEQYF
>NA|TRBV7-2|TRBJ2-4|NA
TGTGCCAGCAGCTTAGACACAATTCAGTACTTC
CASSLDTIQYF
>NA|TRBV27|TRBJ2-5|TRBD1
TGTGCCAGCAGTGGAAACCAGGGGGCCGGGGAGACCCAGTACTTC
CASSGNQGAGETQYF
>few|TRBV15|TRBJ2-5|NA
TGTGCCACCAGTCGGGAAAGCCTTCAAGAGACCCAGTACTTC
CATSRESLQETQYF
>NA|TRBV11-2|TRBJ2-7|TRBD2
TGTGCCAGCAGCTCCTCGGGACTAGCATTCGAGCAGTACTTC
CASSSSGLAFEQYF
>once|TRBV30|TRBJ1-2|NA
TGTGCCTGGAGTATGGGGCCGTATGGCTACACCTTC
CAWSMGPYGYTF
>NA|TRBV4-2|TRBJ1-6|TRBD1
TGTGCCAGCAGCCAAGGTCGTGAGACAGGGTTTTCACCCCTCCACTTT
CASSQGRETGFSPLHF
>few|TRBV5-1|TRBJ2-7|TRBD2
TGCGCCAGCAGCACTAGCGGGGTTTCCTACGAGCAGTACTTC
CASSTSGVSYEQYF
>NA|TRBV7-9|TRBJ1-3|TRBD1
TGTGCCAGCAGGGTGGGACAGGGTGCTGGAAACACCATATATTTT
CASRVGQGAGNTIYF
>once|TRBV5-1|TRBJ2-1|TRBD2
TGCGTCAGCAGCTTGGGGACTAGTTCGAACTACAATGAGCAGTTCTTC
CVSSLGTSSNYNEQFF
>few|TRBV18|TRBJ2-5|NA
TGTGCCAGCTCACCTCAGGGGCACGAGACCCAGTACTTC
CASSPQGHETQYF
>NA|TRBV27|TRBJ1-1|TRBD1
TGTGCCAGCAGTTCCAGGGGGTCGGCAACTGAAGCTTTCTTT
CASSSRGSATEAFF
>NA|TRBV4-1|TRBJ2-3|TRBD1
TGCGCCAGCAGCCAGGAGACAGGGGCCGCTAGGGGAGATACGCAGTATTTT
CASSQETGAARGDTQYF
>NA|TRBV27|TRBJ1-2|TRBD1
TGTGCCAGCAGGGACAGGGGCCCAGCCTATGGCTACACCTTC
CASRDRGPAYGYTF
>once|TRBV11-3|TRBJ2-1|NA
TGTGCCAGCTCGGAGTTTGGCTCCTTTGAGCAGTTCTTC
CASSEFGSFEQFF
>NA|TRBV5-1|TRBJ1-6|NA
TGCGCCAGCAGCTTGGGGCCCGTCTATAATTCACCCCTCCACTTT
CASSLGPVYNSPLHF